Listed here is a single TCR beta chain. The germline gives CDR1 MNHEY, CDR2 SMNVEV (reference sequence). The V and J ends lost 5 bases and 6 bases, in that order; junction bases with no gene match: 9. The CDR3 is made up of 14 amino acids. Primers for the PCR totalled 60 Vbeta and 13 Jbeta. Data came from immunoSEQ multiplex PCR; TCRdb stores just in-frame clones and leaves some out. The table lists roughly 35,000 clones, with approximately 2% in the top ten. The data derive from a study of cytomegalovirus exposure and HLA in healthy donors. This chain joins TRBV27 and TRBJ2-7; 8 bases map to TRBD2. Sequenced sample: PBMCs. The receptor was derived from a woman in her 40s in good health and CMV-seropositive. In DNA form, the CDR3 reads TGTGCCAGCAGTCCGCCGGGACTAGTCGGCGAGCAGTACTTC. It codes for CASSPPGLVGEQYF.